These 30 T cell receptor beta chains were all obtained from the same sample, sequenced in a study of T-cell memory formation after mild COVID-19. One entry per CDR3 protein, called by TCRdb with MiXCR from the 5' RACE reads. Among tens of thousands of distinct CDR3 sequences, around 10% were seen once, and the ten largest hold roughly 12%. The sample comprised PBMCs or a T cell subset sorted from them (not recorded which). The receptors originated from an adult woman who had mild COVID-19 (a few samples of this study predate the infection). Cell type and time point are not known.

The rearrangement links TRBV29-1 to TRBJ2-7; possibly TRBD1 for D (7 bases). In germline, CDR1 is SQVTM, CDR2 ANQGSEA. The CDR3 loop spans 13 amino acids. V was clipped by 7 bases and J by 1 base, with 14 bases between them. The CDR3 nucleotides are TGCAGCGACCAGGGGGGTAGATCCTACGAGCAGTACTTC. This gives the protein CSDQGGRSYEQYF.

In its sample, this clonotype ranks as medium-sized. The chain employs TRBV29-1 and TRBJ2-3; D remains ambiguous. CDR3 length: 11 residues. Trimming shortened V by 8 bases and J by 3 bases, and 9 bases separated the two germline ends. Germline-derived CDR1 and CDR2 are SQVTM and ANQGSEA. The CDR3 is CSPRITDTQYF. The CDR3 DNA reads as TGCAGCCCCAGAATAACAGATACGCAGTATTTT.

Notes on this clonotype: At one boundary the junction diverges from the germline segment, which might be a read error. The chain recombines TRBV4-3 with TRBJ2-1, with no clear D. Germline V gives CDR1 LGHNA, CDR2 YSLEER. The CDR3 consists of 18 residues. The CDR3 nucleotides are TGCGCCAGCAGCCCCCAGAAGGGCACTGGTCGTTTGTACAATGAGAAGTTCTTC. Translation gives CASSPQKGTGRLYNEKFF.

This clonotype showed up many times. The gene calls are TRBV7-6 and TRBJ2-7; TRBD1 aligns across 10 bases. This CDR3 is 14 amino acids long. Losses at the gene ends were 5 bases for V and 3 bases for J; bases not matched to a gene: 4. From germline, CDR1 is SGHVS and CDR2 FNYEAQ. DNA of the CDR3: TGTGCCAGCAGCCGACAGGGGGCGGGCTACGAGCAGTACTTC. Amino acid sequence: CASSRQGAGYEQYF.

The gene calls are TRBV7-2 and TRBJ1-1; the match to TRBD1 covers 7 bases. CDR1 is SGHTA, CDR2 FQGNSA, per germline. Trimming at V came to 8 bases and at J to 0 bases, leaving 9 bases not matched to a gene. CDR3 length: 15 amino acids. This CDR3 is CASRPGQWVNTEAFF. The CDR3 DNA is TGTGCCAGCCGCCCGGGACAGTGGGTGAACACTGAAGCTTTCTTT.

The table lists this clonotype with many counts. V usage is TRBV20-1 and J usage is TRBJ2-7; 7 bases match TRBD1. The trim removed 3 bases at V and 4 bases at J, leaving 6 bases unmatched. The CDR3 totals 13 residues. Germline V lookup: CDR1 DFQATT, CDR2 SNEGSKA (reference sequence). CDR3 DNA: TGCAGTGCTAGGGGGACAGCTTTGTACGAGCAGTACTTC. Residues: CSARGTALYEQYF.

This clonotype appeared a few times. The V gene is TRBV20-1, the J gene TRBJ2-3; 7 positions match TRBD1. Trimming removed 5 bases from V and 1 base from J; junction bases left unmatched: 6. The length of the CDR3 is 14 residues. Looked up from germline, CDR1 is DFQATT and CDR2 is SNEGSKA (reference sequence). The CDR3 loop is CSAYRGPRTDTQYF. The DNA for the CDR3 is TGCAGTGCTTACAGGGGACCCCGCACAGATACGCAGTATTTT.

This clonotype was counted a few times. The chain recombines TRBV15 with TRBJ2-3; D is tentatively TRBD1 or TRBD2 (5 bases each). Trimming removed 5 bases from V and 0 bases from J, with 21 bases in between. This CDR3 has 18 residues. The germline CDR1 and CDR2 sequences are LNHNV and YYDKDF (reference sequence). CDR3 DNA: TGTGCCACCAGCGAGGGAACGGCAGGGACCCCTAGCACAGATACGCAGTATTTT. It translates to CATSEGTAGTPSTDTQYF.

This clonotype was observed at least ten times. The DNA for the CDR3 is TGTGCCAGCTCACCACTCGGCGCGGGCCCTCTGGAGACCCAGTACTTC. Amino acid sequence: CASSPLGAGPLETQYF. The chain employs TRBV18 and TRBJ2-5; the D gene is possibly TRBD2 (5 bases). Looked up from germline, CDR1 is KGHSH and CDR2 is LQKENI. Trimming took 1 base from V and 5 from J, leaving 17 bases between them. CDR3 length: 16 amino acids.

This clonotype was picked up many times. The CDR3 DNA reads TGTGCCAGCAGCTTAGACGGGAGTCACTATGGCTACACCTTC. This gives the protein CASSLDGSHYGYTF. V and J are TRBV7-9 and TRBJ1-2; D is uncertain. Germline V CDR1 and CDR2: SEHNR, FQNEAQ (reference sequence). This CDR3 is built from 14 residues. Trimming shortened V by 1 base and J by 3 bases, and 9 bases separated the two germline ends.

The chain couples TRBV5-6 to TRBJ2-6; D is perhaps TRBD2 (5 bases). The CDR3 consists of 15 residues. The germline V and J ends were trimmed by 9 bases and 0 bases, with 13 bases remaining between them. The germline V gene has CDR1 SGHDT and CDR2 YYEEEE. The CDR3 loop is CATRTGTSGANVLTF. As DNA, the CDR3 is TGTGCCACCCGGACGGGAACCTCTGGGGCCAACGTCCTGACTTTC.

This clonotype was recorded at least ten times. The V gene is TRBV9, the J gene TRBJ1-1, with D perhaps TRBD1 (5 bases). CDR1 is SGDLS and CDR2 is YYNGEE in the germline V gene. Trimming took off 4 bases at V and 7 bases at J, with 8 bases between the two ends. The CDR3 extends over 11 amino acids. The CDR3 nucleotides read TGTGCCAGCAGCCTCGACAGTGAAGCTTTCTTT. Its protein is CASSLDSEAFF.

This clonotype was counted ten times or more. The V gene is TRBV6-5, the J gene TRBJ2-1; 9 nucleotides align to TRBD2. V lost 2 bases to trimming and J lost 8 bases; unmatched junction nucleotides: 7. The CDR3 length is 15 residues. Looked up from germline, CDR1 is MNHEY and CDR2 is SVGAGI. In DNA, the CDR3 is TGTGCCAGCAGTTACGGAGCGGGAGGTGGAGATGAGCAGTTCTTC. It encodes CASSYGAGGGDEQFF.

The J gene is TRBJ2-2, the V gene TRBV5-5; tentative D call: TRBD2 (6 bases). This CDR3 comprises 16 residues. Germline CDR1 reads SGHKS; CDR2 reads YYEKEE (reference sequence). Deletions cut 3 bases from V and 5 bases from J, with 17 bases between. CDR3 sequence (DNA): TGTGCCAGCAGCTCCTCTGGGGACTGGCCTACCGGGGAGCTGTTTTTT. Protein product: CASSSSGDWPTGELFF.

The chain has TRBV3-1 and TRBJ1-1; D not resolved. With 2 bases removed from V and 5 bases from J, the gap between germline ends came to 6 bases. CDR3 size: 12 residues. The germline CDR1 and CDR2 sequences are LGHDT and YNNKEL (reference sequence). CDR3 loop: CASSQTTTEAFF. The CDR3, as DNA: TGTGCCAGCAGCCAAACTACGACTGAAGCTTTCTTT.

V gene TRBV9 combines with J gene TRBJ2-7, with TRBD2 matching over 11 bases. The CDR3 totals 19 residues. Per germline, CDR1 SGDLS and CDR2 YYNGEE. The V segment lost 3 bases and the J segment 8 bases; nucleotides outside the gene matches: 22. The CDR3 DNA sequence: TGTGCCAGCAGCGGCCCGGGGGGGGAACTCGGACTAGCGGGTCACAAGCAGTACTTC. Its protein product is CASSGPGGELGLAGHKQYF.

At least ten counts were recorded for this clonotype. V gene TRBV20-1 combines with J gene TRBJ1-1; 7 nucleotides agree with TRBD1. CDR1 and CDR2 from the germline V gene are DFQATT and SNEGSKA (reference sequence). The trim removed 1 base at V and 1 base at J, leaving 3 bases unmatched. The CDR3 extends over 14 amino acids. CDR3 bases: TGCAGTGCTAGAGTAGACAGGGAGAACACTGAAGCTTTCTTT. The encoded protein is CSARVDRENTEAFF.

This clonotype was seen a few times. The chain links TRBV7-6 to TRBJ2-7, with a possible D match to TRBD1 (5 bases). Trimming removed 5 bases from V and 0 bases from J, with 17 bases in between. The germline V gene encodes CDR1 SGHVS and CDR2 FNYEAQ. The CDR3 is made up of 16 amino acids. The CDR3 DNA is TGTGCCAGCAGCACATCGGACAACCGTTACTCCTACGAGCAGTACTTC. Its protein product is CASSTSDNRYSYEQYF.

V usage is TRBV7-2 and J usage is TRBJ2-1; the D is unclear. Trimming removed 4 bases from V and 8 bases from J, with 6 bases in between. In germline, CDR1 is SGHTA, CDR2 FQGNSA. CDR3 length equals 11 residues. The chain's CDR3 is CASSYIYEQFF. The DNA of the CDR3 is TGTGCCAGCAGCTATATATATGAGCAGTTCTTC.

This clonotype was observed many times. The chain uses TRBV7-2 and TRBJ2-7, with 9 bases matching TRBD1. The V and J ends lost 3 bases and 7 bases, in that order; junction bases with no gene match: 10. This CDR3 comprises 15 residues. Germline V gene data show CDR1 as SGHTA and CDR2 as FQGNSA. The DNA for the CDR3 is TGTGCCAGCAGCTTGTCCGGGACAGGGATGAGGGAGCAGTACTTC. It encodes CASSLSGTGMREQYF.

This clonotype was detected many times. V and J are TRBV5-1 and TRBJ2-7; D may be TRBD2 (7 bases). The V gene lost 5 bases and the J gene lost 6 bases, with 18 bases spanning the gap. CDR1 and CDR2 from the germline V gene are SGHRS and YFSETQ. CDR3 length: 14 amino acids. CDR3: CASRPPQGTIEQYF. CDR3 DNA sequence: TGCGCCAGCAGACCCCCCCAGGGGACTATCGAGCAGTACTTC.

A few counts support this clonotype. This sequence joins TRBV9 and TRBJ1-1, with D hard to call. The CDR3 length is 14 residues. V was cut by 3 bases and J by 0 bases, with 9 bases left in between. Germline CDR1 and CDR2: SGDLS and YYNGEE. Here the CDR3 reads CASSASIMNTEAFF. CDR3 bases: TGTGCCAGCAGCGCATCCATTATGAACACTGAAGCTTTCTTT.

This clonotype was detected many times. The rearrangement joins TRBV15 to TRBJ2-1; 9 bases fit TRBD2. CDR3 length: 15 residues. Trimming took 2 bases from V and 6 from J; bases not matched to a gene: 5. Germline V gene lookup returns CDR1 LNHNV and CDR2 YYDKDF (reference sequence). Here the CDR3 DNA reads TGTGCCACCAGCAGACTAGCGGGAAGAAGCAATGAGCAGTTCTTC. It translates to CATSRLAGRSNEQFF. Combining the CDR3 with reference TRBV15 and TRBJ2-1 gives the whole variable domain DAMVIQNPRYQVTQFGKPVTLSCSQTLNHNVMYWYQQKSSQAPKLLFHYYDKDFNNEADTPDNFQSRRPNTSFCFLDIRSPGLGDTAMYLCATSRLAGRSNEQFFGPGTRLTVL.

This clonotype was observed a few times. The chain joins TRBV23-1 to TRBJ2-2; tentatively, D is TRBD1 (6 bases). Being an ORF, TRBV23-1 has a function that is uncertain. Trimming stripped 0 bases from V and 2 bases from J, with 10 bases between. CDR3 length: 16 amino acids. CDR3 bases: TGCGCCAGCAGTCAATCGAAGGACAGAAACACCGGGGAGCTGTTTTTT. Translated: CASSQSKDRNTGELFF.

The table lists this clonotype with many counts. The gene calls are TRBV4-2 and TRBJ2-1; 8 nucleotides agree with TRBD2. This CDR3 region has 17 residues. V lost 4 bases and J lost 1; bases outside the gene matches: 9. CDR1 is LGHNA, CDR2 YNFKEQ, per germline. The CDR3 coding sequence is TGTGCCAGCAGCCCCGAGGTTAGCGGGGAGTCCTACAATGAGCAGTTCTTC. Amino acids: CASSPEVSGESYNEQFF.

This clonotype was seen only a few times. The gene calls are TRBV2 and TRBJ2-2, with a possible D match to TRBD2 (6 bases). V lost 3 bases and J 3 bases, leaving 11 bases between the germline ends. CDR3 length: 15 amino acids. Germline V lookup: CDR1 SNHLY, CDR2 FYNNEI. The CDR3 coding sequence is TGTGCCAGCAGTGAGCGGGGTTGGGACACCGGGGAGCTGTTTTTT. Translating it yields CASSERGWDTGELFF. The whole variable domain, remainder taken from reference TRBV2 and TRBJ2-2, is EPEVTQTPSHQVTQMGQEVILRCVPISNHLYFYWYRQILGQKVEFLVSFYNNEISEKSEIFDDQFSVERPDGSNFTLKIRSTKLEDSAMYFCASSERGWDTGELFFGEGSRLTVL.

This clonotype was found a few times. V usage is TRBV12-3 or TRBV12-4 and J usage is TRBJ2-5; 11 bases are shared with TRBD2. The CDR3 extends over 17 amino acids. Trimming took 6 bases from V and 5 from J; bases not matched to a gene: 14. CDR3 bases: TGTGCCAGCAGCCTGAGGGGCACTAGCGGGGGATTGGAGACCCAGTACTTC. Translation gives CASSLRGTSGGLETQYF.

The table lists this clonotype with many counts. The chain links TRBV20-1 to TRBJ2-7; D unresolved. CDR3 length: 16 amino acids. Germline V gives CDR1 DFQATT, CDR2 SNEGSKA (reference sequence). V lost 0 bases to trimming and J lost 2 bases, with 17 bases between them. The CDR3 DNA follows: TGCAGTGCTAGAGATGGGTGGCAGGCTACTCCCTACGAGCAGTACTTC. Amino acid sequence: CSARDGWQATPYEQYF.

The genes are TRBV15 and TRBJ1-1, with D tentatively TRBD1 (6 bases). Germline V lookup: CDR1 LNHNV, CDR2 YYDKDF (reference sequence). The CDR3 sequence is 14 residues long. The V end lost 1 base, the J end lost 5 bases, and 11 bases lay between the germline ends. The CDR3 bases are TGTGCCACCAGCAGAGTAGACAGGCGGACTGAAGCTTTCTTT. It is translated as CATSRVDRRTEAFF.

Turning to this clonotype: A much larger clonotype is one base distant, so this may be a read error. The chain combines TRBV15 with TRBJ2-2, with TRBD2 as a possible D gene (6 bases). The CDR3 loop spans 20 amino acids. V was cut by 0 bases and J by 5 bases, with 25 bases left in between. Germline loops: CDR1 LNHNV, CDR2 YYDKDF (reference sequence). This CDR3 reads CATSRDVEVLASVGTGELFF. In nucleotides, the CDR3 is TGTGCCACCAGCAGAGATGTAGAGGTGTTGGCTAGCGTGGGGACCGGGGAGCTGTTTTTT.